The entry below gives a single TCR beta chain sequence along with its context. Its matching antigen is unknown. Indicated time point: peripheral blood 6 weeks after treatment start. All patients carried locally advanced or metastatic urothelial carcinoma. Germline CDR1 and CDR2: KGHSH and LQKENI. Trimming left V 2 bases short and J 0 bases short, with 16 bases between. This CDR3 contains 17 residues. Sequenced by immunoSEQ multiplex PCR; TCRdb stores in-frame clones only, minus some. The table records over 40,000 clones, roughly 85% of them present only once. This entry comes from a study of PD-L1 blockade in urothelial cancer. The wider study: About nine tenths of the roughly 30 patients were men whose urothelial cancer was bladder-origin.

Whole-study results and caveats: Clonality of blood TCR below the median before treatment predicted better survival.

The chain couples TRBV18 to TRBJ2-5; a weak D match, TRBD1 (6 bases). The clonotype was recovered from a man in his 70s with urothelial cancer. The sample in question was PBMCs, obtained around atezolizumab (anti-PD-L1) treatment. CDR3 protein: CASSPTTGSGYQETQYF. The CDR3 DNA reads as TGTGCCAGCTCACCAACGACAGGTTCGGGGTACCAAGAGACCCAGTACTTC.